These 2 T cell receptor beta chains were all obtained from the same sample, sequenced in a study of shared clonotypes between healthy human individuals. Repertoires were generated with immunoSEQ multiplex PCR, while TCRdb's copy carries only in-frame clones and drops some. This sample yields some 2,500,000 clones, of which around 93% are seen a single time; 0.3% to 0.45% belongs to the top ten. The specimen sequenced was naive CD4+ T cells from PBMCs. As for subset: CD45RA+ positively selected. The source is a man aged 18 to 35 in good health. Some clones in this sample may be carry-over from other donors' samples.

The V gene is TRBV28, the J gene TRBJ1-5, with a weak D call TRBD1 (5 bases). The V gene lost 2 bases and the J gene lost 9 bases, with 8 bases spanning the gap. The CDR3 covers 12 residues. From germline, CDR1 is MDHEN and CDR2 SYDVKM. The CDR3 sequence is CASSLRGGPQHF. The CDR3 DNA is TGTGCCAGCAGTTTACGTGGGGGGCCCCAGCATTTT.

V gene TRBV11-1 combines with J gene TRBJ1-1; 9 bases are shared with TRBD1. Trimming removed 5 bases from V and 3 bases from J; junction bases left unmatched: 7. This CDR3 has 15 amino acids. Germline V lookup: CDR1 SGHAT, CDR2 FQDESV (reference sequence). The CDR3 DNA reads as TGTGCCAGCAGCCGCAGGGACAGGGCGGACACTGAAGCTTTCTTT. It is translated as CASSRRDRADTEAFF.